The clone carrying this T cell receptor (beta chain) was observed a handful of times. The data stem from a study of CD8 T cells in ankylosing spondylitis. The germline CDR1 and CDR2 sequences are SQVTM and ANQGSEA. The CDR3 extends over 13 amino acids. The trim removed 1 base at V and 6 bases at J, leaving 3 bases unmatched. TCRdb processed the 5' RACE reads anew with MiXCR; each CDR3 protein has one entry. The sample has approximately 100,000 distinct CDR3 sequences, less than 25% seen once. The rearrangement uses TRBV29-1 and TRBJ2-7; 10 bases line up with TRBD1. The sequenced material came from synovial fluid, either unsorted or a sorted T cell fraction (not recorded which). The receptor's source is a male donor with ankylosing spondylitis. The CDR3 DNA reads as TGCAGCGTTGAAGGACAGGGGGCGAGCGAGCAGTACTTC. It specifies CSVEGQGASEQYF.